This TCR beta chain was sequenced in a study of T cells in Graves' hyperthyroidism and ophthalmopathy. V was clipped by 0 bases and J by 2 bases, with 5 bases between them. The germline V gene encodes CDR1 MNHEY and CDR2 SMNVEV (reference sequence). This CDR3 is 13 amino acids long. Amplification of TCR beta CDR3 regions used RNA as the template. HTBI primers were the set used in a first-round RT-PCR of the TCR CDR3. MiXCR was run by TCRdb on the multiplex PCR reads, yielding one entry per CDR3 protein. This table holds about 270,000 distinct CDR3 sequences, 20% to 30% found once. This clonotype was seen many times. The antigen remains unidentified. Blood was sampled at initial diagnosis of hyperthyroidism, prior to onset of any ophthalmopathy symptoms. Regarding the study as a whole: Most clonotypes that expanded in the thyroid above 0.001 also showed up in blood. Ophthalmopathy onset followed model prediction by a median roughly 6.5 months.

This chain joins TRBV27 and TRBJ2-7; no reliable D call. This TCR derives from a man aged 35-49 years with Graves' hyperthyroidism that later progressed to Graves' ophthalmopathy. The sample consisted of blood. DNA of the CDR3: TGTGCCAGCAGTTTATCTATAGCCTACGAGCAGTACTTC. Amino acids: CASSLSIAYEQYF.